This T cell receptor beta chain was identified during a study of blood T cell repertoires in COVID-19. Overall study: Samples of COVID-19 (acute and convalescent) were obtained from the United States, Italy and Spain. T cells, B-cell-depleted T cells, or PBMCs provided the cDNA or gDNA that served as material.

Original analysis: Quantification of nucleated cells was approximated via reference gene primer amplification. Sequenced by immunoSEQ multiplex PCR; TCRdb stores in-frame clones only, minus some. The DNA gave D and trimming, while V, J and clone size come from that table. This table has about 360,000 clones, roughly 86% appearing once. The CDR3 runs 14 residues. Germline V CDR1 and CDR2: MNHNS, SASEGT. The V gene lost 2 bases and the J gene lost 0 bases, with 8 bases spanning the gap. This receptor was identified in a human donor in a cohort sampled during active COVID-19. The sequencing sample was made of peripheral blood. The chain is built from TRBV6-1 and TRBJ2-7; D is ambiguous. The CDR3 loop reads CASSEQPSSYEQYF. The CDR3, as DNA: TGTGCCAGCAGTGAACAACCGAGCTCCTACGAGCAGTACTTC.